This T cell receptor beta chain was sequenced for a study of T cells in Graves' hyperthyroidism and ophthalmopathy. Notes on the study in general: Model-based prediction identified ophthalmopathy a median roughly 5.9 months prior to its onset. Ophthalmopathy cases were set apart from stable hyperthyroidism by a 13 V-J model.

V was trimmed by 7 bases and J by 2 bases, leaving 15 bases between them. The CDR3 is 14 amino acids. Germline values: CDR1 MNHNS, CDR2 SASEGT. This clonotype was detected ten times or more. The target antigen is unknown. Lactation, pregnancy, other autoimmune disease or uncontrolled infection led to exclusion of patients. Amplified TCR beta CDR3 regions derived from RNA transcripts. Primed by the HTBI set, a first-round RT-PCR was run on the TCR CDR3. Via MiXCR, TCRdb re-called the multiplex PCR reads, giving one row per CDR3 protein. The sample holds roughly 300,000 distinct CDR3 sequences; roughly 20% are singletons and the top ten take approximately 54%.

The specimen sequenced was blood. The receptor's source is a woman aged 50 to 60 with Graves' hyperthyroidism. The chain joins TRBV6-1 to TRBJ2-7; D might be TRBD2 (6 bases). The CDR3 sequence is CASKGYRGTYEQYF. The CDR3 DNA is TGTGCCAGCAAAGGATATCGCGGGACCTACGAGCAGTACTTC.